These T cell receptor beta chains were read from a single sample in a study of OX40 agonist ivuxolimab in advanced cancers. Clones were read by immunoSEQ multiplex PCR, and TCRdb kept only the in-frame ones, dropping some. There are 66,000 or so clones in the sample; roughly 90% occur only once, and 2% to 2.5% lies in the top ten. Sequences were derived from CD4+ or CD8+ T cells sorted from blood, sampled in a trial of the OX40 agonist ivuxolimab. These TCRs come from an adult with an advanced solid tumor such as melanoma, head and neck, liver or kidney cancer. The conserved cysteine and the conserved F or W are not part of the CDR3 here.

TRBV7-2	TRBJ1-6	ASSLPGQGVTSPLH
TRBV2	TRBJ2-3	ASSQTMDTQY
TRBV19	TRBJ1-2	ASSIGVNYGYT
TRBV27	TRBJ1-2	ASTIRTGVSYGYT
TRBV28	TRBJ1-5	ASSLLKIQH
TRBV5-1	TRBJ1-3	ASSLVGALGNTIY
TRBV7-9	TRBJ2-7	ASSLTEYYEQY
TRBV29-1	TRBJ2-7	SAKSGLADYEQY
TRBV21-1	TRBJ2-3	ASSKGWWCVGGGTDTQY
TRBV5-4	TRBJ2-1	ASSFRTSGGEEQF
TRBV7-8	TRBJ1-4	ASSRGFNEKLF
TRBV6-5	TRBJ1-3	ASMQGSGNTIY
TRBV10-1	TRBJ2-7	ASRVPGLLFYYVEQY
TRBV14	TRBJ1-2	ASSPGTGGGYGYT
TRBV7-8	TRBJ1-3	ASFEAGPGNTIY
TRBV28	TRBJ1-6	ASSKGNFINSPLH
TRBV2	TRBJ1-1	ASYRGRVNTEAF
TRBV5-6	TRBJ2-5	ASSFRETQY
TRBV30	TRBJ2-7	AIGRTEIYEQY
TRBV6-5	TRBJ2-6	ASSFSRSSGANVLT
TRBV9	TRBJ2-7	ASSVEGLAGGEQY
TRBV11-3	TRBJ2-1	ASSSLAGGYNEQF
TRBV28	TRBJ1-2	ASSSPDRRTNYGYT
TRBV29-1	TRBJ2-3	SVGTSTDTQY
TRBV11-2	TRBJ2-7	ASSPRQGIMSIYFYEQY
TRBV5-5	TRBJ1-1	ASSLALTGNTEAF
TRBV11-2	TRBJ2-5	ASSTGLAGGVNFETQY
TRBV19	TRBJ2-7	ASSGNRGRRDEQY
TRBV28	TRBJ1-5	ASSLLFTGHSNQPQH
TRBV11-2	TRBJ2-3	ASSLDLGTDTQY
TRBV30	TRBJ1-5	AWSRKLGVNQPQH
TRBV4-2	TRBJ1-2	ASSLEEGQGGGYT
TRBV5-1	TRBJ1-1	ASSLVREGTEAF
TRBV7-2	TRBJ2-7	ASSAGGGPTRIF
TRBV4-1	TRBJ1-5	ASSPDNGQPQH
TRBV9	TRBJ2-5	ASNGGEGETQY
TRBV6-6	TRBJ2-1	ATITSGGAGEQF
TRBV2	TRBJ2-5	ASTRPQETQY
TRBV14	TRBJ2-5	ASSNTVGGRETQY
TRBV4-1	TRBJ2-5	ASSREGGPGETQY
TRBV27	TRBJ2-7	ASSSRTNSGEQY
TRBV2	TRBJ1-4	ASELTNEKLF
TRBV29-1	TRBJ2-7	SITGQTYEQY
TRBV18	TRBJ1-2	ASSAYGSAVDGYT
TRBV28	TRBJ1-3	ASSPTQGKSGNTIY
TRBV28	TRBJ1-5	ASRSGGAESQPQH
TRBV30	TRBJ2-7	AWSGSGDEQY
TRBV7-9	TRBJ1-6	ASSQDDRGNSPLH
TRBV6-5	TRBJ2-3	ASSEAGRTDTQY
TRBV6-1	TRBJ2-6	ASSETGVAANVLT
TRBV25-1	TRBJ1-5	ASSERDGYNQPQH
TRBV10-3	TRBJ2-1	AISGDRGHNEQF
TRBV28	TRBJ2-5	ASSLGDRDQETQY
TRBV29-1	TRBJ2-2	SVDGKNTGELF
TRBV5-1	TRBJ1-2	ASSFDGAGYGYT
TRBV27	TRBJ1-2	ASSPQGGANYGYT
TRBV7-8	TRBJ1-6	ASRGQGPSPLH